Each of the 26 T cell receptor beta chains below was sequenced from the same sample in a study of shared clonotypes between healthy human individuals. Method: immunoSEQ multiplex PCR; TCRdb's copy keeps in-frame clones and lacks some. The sample holds roughly 890,000 clones; 85% to 95% are singletons and the top ten take around 24%. Terminally differentiated effector memory CD45RA+ cells were excluded from the naive CD8 cells, which were CD45RO-negative and positively selected for CCR7. Source material: naive CD8+ T cells sorted from blood. The receptors here all came from a man in his thirties or forties in good health.

This clone showed up just once. This sequence joins TRBV7-9 and TRBJ2-1, with D tentatively TRBD2 (7 bases). This CDR3 is built from 16 residues. V lost 5 bases, J lost 4 bases, and 18 bases lay in between. CDR1 and CDR2 (germline): SEHNR, FQNEAQ (reference sequence). The CDR3, as DNA: TGTGCCAGCAGCCTAAGAACGGGGGGCAGGTACAATGAGCAGTTCTTC. Amino acids: CASSLRTGGRYNEQFF.

V gene TRBV7-2 combines with J gene TRBJ2-1; 13 bases map to TRBD2. Germline CDR1 reads SGHTA; CDR2 reads FQGNSA. V shed 5 bases, J shed 7 bases, and the junction held 11 bases outside the gene matches. This CDR3 has 17 residues. CDR3: CASSAYRTSGSLNEQFF. The CDR3 DNA sequence: TGTGCCAGCAGCGCGTACCGGACTAGCGGGAGTTTAAATGAGCAGTTCTTC.

CDR3 nucleotides: TGCAGCGTTGCCACTACAGGGGTGACCGGGGAGCTGTTTTTT. Amino acids: CSVATTGVTGELFF. The rearrangement links TRBV29-1 to TRBJ2-2, with 7 bases fitting TRBD1. After removal of 4 bases from V and 5 bases from J, the junction contained 7 bases not matched to a gene. Germline V gene sequence: CDR1 SQVTM, CDR2 ANQGSEA. CDR3 size: 14 residues.

This clone was found a few times. The chain combines TRBV7-9 with TRBJ2-1; 9 nucleotides align to TRBD2. The CDR3 loop spans 15 amino acids. CDR1 SEHNR and CDR2 FQNEAQ come from the germline V gene (reference sequence). The junction had 4 bases not matched to a gene; V was cut back by 1 base and J by 6 bases. The CDR3 sequence is CASSLVSGSTNEQFF. The CDR3 bases are TGTGCCAGCAGCTTAGTTAGCGGGAGCACCAATGAGCAGTTCTTC.

CDR3 nucleotide sequence: TGTGCCAGCAGCTTGGAACTAGCGACTAGCACAGATACGCAGTATTTT. Translated: CASSLELATSTDTQYF. J is TRBJ2-3 and V is TRBV5-4, with 7 bases fitting TRBD2. The V and J ends lost 0 bases and 0 bases, in that order; junction bases with no gene match: 4. This CDR3 is built from 16 residues. CDR1 is SGHNT and CDR2 is YYREEE in the germline V gene (reference sequence).

J is TRBJ2-7 and V is TRBV12-1; no DNA check was done on the table's D call, TRBD2. TRBV12-1 represents a pseudogene. This CDR3 has 13 residues. The CDR3 sequence: CASLFGEGLHAYF. In nucleotides, the CDR3 is TGTGCCAGCCTCTTCGGGGAGGGCCTTCATGCGTACTTC.

The chain carries TRBV29-1 and TRBJ2-7; 8 nucleotides align to TRBD2. This CDR3 contains 13 residues. Germline CDR1 reads SQVTM; CDR2 reads ANQGSEA. The trim removed 6 bases at V and 1 base at J, leaving 5 bases unmatched. The CDR3 bases are TGCAGCGTAACTAGCGGCGATTCCTACGAGCAGTACTTC. Residues: CSVTSGDSYEQYF.

The chain joins TRBV7-2 to TRBJ2-6; possibly TRBD2 for D (5 bases). Germline values: CDR1 SGHTA, CDR2 FQGNSA. V was pared by 1 base and J by 0 bases, with 10 bases between. The CDR3 is 17 amino acids. CDR3 loop: CASSLGLGSSGANVLTF. The DNA of the CDR3 is TGTGCCAGCAGCTTAGGTCTAGGGAGCTCTGGGGCCAACGTCCTGACTTTC.

The chain couples TRBV27 to TRBJ2-7; 8 nucleotides agree with TRBD1. V trimming: 5 bases; J trimming: 2 bases; junction bases outside the gene matches: 8. The CDR3 runs 15 residues. Germline V gives CDR1 MNHEY, CDR2 SMNVEV (reference sequence). CDR3 coding DNA: TGTGCCAGCAGTCCGTGGACAGGGAAGACCTACGAGCAGTACTTC. Translation gives CASSPWTGKTYEQYF.

V and J are TRBV5-1 and TRBJ2-5; D might be TRBD2 (7 bases). The V gene lost 2 bases and the J gene lost 1 base, with 12 bases spanning the gap. Germline V lookup: CDR1 SGHRS, CDR2 YFSETQ. This CDR3 is built from 15 residues. The CDR3 DNA reads TGCGCCAGCAGCTTCCTCGCGGGGGCCCAAGAGACCCAGTACTTC. Translation: CASSFLAGAQETQYF.

V gene TRBV19 combines with J gene TRBJ2-6; D perhaps matches TRBD2 (6 bases). CDR1 is LNHDA, CDR2 SQIVND, per germline (reference sequence). V lost 2 bases and J lost 0, with 11 bases in between. The CDR3 contains 17 residues. The DNA of the CDR3 is TGTGCCAGTAGTATAAGGGAGGCGCGCTCTGGGGCCAACGTCCTGACTTTC. It codes for CASSIREARSGANVLTF.

The chain couples TRBV7-9 to TRBJ1-5; 9 positions match TRBD1. Germline assignment: CDR1 SEHNR and CDR2 FQNEAQ (reference sequence). The CDR3 loop spans 16 amino acids. J was trimmed by 3 bases and V by 1 base; bases with no gene match: 4. Here the CDR3 DNA reads TGTGCCAGCAGCTTAGTAGGGACAGGGCTCAATCAGCCCCAGCATTTT. Its protein product is CASSLVGTGLNQPQHF. Complete variable domain (other parts from reference TRBV7-9 and TRBJ1-5): DTGVSQNPRHKITKRGQNVTFRCDPISEHNRLYWYRQTLGQGPEFLTYFQNEAQLEKSRLLSDRFSAERPKGSFSTLEIQRTEQGDSAMYLCASSLVGTGLNQPQHFGDGTRLSIL.

The chain links TRBV19 to TRBJ2-2; 8 bases align to TRBD1. The germline CDR1 and CDR2 sequences are LNHDA and SQIVND (reference sequence). The CDR3 contains 13 residues. The ends lost 11 bases at V and 0 bases at J; junction bases unmatched: 2. The CDR3 spells CAGQGPNTGELFF. CDR3 nucleotides: TGTGCCGGACAGGGACCGAACACCGGGGAGCTGTTTTTT.

The CDR3 sequence: CASSLDGTGLSYEQYF. The CDR3 DNA follows: TGCGCCAGCAGCTTGGACGGCACGGGCCTCTCCTACGAGCAGTACTTC. This chain links TRBV5-1 with TRBJ2-7; D call uncertain. CDR3 length: 16 amino acids. V lost 0 bases, J lost 0 bases, and 13 bases lay in between. Germline CDR1 SGHRS, CDR2 YFSETQ.

V gene TRBV27 combines with J gene TRBJ2-1; 13 bases agree with TRBD2. CDR1 is MNHEY, CDR2 SMNVEV, per germline (reference sequence). The trim removed 6 bases at V and 7 bases at J, leaving 9 bases unmatched. The CDR3 is 16 amino acids. The CDR3 is CASRYTSGRARNEQFF. CDR3 bases: TGTGCCAGCAGATATACTAGCGGGAGGGCCAGAAATGAGCAGTTCTTC.

The chain couples TRBV9 to TRBJ1-3; 10 nucleotides align to TRBD1. The CDR3 loop spans 18 amino acids. J lost 0 bases, V lost 3 bases, and 9 bases had no gene match. The germline gives CDR1 SGDLS, CDR2 YYNGEE. The CDR3 loop reads CASSAGTGAVPSGNTIYF. For the CDR3, the DNA is TGTGCCAGCAGCGCTGGGACAGGGGCTGTACCCTCTGGAAACACCATATATTTT.

This chain joins TRBV2 and TRBJ2-7, with a weak D call TRBD1 (6 bases). There are 16 residues in the CDR3. V was shortened by 0 bases and J by 3 bases, with 15 bases between the two germline ends. Germline CDR1 SNHLY, CDR2 FYNNEI. The CDR3 nucleotides read TGTGCCAGCAGTGAAGCGTCATCAGGGGCAATCTACGAGCAGTACTTC. As protein: CASSEASSGAIYEQYF.

The count of this clone is one. V is TRBV11-2 and J is TRBJ1-1; no firm D call. The CDR3 has 13 residues. CDR1 and CDR2 (germline): SGHAT, FQNNGV. V was clipped by 0 bases and J by 7 bases, with 9 bases between them. The CDR3, as DNA: TGTGCCAGCAGCTTAGATCCTGCCAATGAAGCTTTCTTT. Protein: CASSLDPANEAFF.

This chain links TRBV6-6 with TRBJ2-1, with 7 bases matching TRBD1. Per the germline V gene, CDR1 is MNHNY and CDR2 is SVGAGI (reference sequence). The trim removed 5 bases at V and 6 bases at J, leaving 10 bases unmatched. The CDR3 covers 15 residues. The CDR3 region is CASSHPSRGSNEQFF. CDR3 nucleotide sequence: TGTGCCAGCAGTCACCCCTCCAGGGGGAGCAATGAGCAGTTCTTC.

As regards this clone: The sample has other DNA sequences that encode this CDR3 too. The chain has TRBV7-9 and TRBJ2-3, with 9 positions matching TRBD1. Germline lookup yields CDR1 SEHNR and CDR2 FQNEAQ (reference sequence). V was clipped by 4 bases and J by 4 bases; unmatched bases: 6. The CDR3 is made up of 15 amino acids. The CDR3 here is CASSSRDREADTQYF. DNA of the CDR3: TGTGCCAGCAGCTCCCGGGACAGGGAGGCAGATACGCAGTATTTT. Variable domain in full (rest from reference TRBV7-9 and TRBJ2-3): DTGVSQNPRHKITKRGQNVTFRCDPISEHNRLYWYRQTLGQGPEFLTYFQNEAQLEKSRLLSDRFSAERPKGSFSTLEIQRTEQGDSAMYLCASSSRDREADTQYFGPGTRLTVL.

This clone was counted a few times. The V and J genes are TRBV4-1 and TRBJ2-1; tentatively, D is TRBD2 (6 bases). Germline V gives CDR1 MGHRA, CDR2 YSYEKL. V was shortened by 4 bases and J by 4 bases, with 8 bases between the two germline ends. CDR3 size: 13 residues. For the CDR3, the DNA is TGCGCCAGCAGCCCGGGACTTTACAATGAGCAGTTCTTC. Its protein is CASSPGLYNEQFF.

The V gene is TRBV7-8, the J gene TRBJ2-2; a weak D match, TRBD1 (6 bases). The CDR3 has 16 amino acids. Per germline, CDR1 SGHVS and CDR2 FQNEAQ. V dropped 3 bases and J dropped 0 bases, with 11 bases sitting between them. This CDR3 reads CASSLLTGSNTGELFF. CDR3 nucleotides: TGTGCCAGCAGCTTGTTAACAGGGTCGAACACCGGGGAGCTGTTTTTT.

V usage is TRBV21-1 and J usage is TRBJ2-1; the table's D call TRBD2 went unverified against the DNA. TRBV21-1 is labeled a pseudogene. The CDR3 spans 15 residues. The CDR3 sequence is CASSSPSGRRNEQFF. CDR3 in DNA: TGTGCCAGCAGCAGCCCTAGCGGGCGACGGAATGAGCAGTTCTTC.

The chain is built from TRBV7-9 and TRBJ1-5, with TRBD1 matching over 7 bases. This CDR3 is built from 14 residues. CDR1 and CDR2 from the germline V gene are SEHNR and FQNEAQ (reference sequence). V gave up 0 bases and J gave up 8 bases; unmatched junction bases: 4. The CDR3 loop is CASSLAGQYEPQHF. CDR3 bases: TGTGCCAGCAGCTTAGCGGGACAGTATGAGCCCCAGCATTTT.

The gene calls are TRBV2 and TRBJ2-5; 9 nucleotides agree with TRBD1. With V trimmed by 10 bases and J by 5 bases, 8 bases remained unmatched. CDR1 is SNHLY, CDR2 FYNNEI, per germline. This CDR3 is built from 13 residues. CDR3 in DNA: TGTGCCATCGAGACAGGGGGAAAGGAGACCCAGTACTTC. As protein: CAIETGGKETQYF.

As regards this clone: The same CDR3 arises from other DNA sequences in this sample as well. The rearrangement joins TRBV9 to TRBJ1-1; D not certain. Trimming took off 0 bases at V and 2 bases at J, with 5 bases between the two ends. Germline CDR1 is SGDLS and CDR2 is YYNGEE. This CDR3 is 13 amino acids long. The CDR3, as DNA: TGTGCCAGCAGCGTAGGGGAAAACACTGAAGCTTTCTTT. It is translated as CASSVGENTEAFF.